Sequencing of this TCR beta chain was carried out in a study of blood T cells in healthy people across ages. Study-wide results and caveats: In the absence of known donor CMV status, changes in expanded clonotypes were possibly confounded. Unsorted PBMCs prevented conclusive naive versus antigen-experienced comparison.

A word on this clonotype: Its target is not known.

PCR was performed a second time for roughly 7 to 12 cycles using a sample-barcoded 5' primer and a J-beta primer mix. Every cDNA molecule bore a tag from a template-switch adaptor containing 12 random nucleotides. TCRdb re-analysed the 5' RACE reads in MiXCR, keeping a single row per CDR3 protein. The repertoire holds about 670,000 distinct CDR3 sequences, with over 40% as singletons. Every donor provided 8.5 to 10 milliliters of peripheral blood. This sequence was found in a man at least 80 years old in good health. Sequenced: blood.

The CDR3 loop is CASSFAGRVVQPQHF. In nucleotides, the CDR3 is TGTGCCAGCAGTTTTGCGGGCAGGGTAGTTCAGCCCCAGCATTTT. This rearrangement joins TRBV28 to TRBJ1-5; possibly TRBD1 for D (5 bases). Germline values: CDR1 MDHEN, CDR2 SYDVKM. The V and J ends lost 3 bases and 6 bases respectively, with 15 bases between them. This CDR3 has 15 residues. Based on the CDR3 plus reference TRBV28 and TRBJ1-5, the full variable domain is DVKVTQSSRYLVKRTGEKVFLECVQDMDHENMFWYRQDPGLGLRLIYFSYDVKMKEKGDIPEGYSVSREKKERFSLILESASTNQTSMYLCASSFAGRVVQPQHFGDGTRLSIL.